The clone carrying this TCR beta chain occurred once. This sample was taken from a study of OX40 agonist ivuxolimab in advanced cancers. This table comes from immunoSEQ multiplex PCR, and its TCRdb copy is limited to in-frame clones, with some not included. The profile shows 72,000 or so clones, about 90% of them singletons. The CDR3 is 18 residues long. Germline lookup yields CDR1 MGHRA and CDR2 YSYEKL. After removal of 5 bases from V and 0 bases from J, the junction contained 8 bases not matched to a gene. This clonotype was sampled from an adult with an advanced solid tumor such as melanoma, head and neck, liver or kidney cancer. The rearrangement links TRBV4-1 to TRBJ2-1; 12 bases map to TRBD2. The sequenced sample was CD4+ or CD8+ T cells sorted from blood, obtained in a trial of the OX40 agonist ivuxolimab. The DNA for the CDR3 is TGCGCCAGCAGCTACAAACTAGCGGGAGGAAGCTCCTACAATGAGCAGTTCTTC. It is translated as CASSYKLAGGSSYNEQFF.